This T cell receptor beta chain was sequenced in a study of T-cell memory formation after mild COVID-19. General study points: Pre-infection memory already had some responding clones, implying cross-reactive memory joined. Contracting clones from day 15 to 85 showed balanced CD4/CD8; later expanders favored CD4+. Contracting CD4+ clones sat mainly in CM and EM; CD8+ in EMRA.

Germline values: CDR1 GTSNPN, CDR2 SVGIG (reference sequence). This CDR3 has 12 residues. Comment on this clonotype: Its antigen is undetermined.

TCR alpha and TCR beta cDNA libraries with sample barcodes and UMIs came from 5'RACE using constant-segment primers. Via MiXCR, TCRdb re-called the 5' RACE reads, giving one row per CDR3 protein. The repertoire holds roughly 300,000 distinct CDR3 sequences, with under 8.5% as singletons. This receptor was obtained from a man aged 18 to 35 who had mild COVID-19 (a few samples of this study predate the infection). Cell type and time point are not known. This sequence joins TRBV30 and TRBJ2-7; D could derive from TRBD1 or TRBD2 (5 bases each). Input material: PBMCs or a T cell subset sorted from them (not recorded which). For the CDR3, the DNA is TGTGCATGGGGCAGGGCGGGCGACGAGCAGTACTTC. Translation: CAWGRAGDEQYF.